Following are 20 T cell receptor beta chains from one sample sequenced in a study of T cell responses to AZD1222 COVID-19 vaccine. Measured with immunoSEQ multiplex PCR; TCRdb has only the in-frame clones, and not every one. This sample has 100,000 to 150,000 clones, with just over 90% found just once. The material was peripheral blood, obtained on day 0 of AZD1222 vaccination. All receptors derive from an adult in good health.

The genes are TRBV6-5 and TRBJ1-3, with D possibly TRBD1 on 6 matching bases. The CDR3 length is 15 residues. Trimming stripped 2 bases from V and 2 bases from J, with 10 bases between. Germline V gene sequence: CDR1 MNHEY, CDR2 SVGAGI. In DNA form, the CDR3 reads TGTGCCAGCAGTTACAAGGGGGGCGCTGGAAACACCATATATTTT. Its translation is CASSYKGGAGNTIYF.

The rearrangement links TRBV28 to TRBJ2-7; no reliable D call. CDR1 MDHEN and CDR2 SYDVKM come from the germline V gene. The CDR3 length is 11 residues. V was clipped by 4 bases and J by 1 base, with 2 bases between them. The CDR3 DNA follows: TGTGCCAGCAGTTCTTCCTACGAGCAGTACTTC. Its protein product is CASSSSYEQYF.

The gene calls are TRBV5-4 and TRBJ2-1, with D possibly matching TRBD2 (5 bases). The germline V gene encodes CDR1 SGHNT and CDR2 YYREEE (reference sequence). V was pared by 5 bases and J by 4 bases, with 16 bases between. This CDR3 spans 15 amino acids. CDR3 sequence: CASRDRGEIYNEQFF. CDR3 DNA: TGTGCCAGCAGAGACCGTGGGGAGATTTACAATGAGCAGTTCTTC. Combining the CDR3 with reference TRBV5-4 and TRBJ2-1 gives the whole variable domain ETGVTQSPTHLIKTRGQQVTLRCSSQSGHNTVSWYQQALGQGPQFIFQYYREEENGRGNFPPRFSGLQFPNYSSELNVNALELDDSALYLCASRDRGEIYNEQFFGPGTRLTVL.

The genes are TRBV21-1 and TRBJ2-7; TRBD2, the D gene given by the table, was not confirmed from the DNA. TRBV21-1 is recorded as a pseudogene. The CDR3 length is 14 residues. The chain's CDR3 is CASSGLAGEYEQYF. Here the CDR3 DNA reads TGTGCCAGCAGTGGACTAGCGGGAGAGTACGAGCAGTACTTC.

This clone was observed a handful of times. This rearrangement joins TRBV19 to TRBJ2-1; D gene uncertain. Per the germline V gene, CDR1 is LNHDA and CDR2 is SQIVND (reference sequence). The CDR3 is 16 amino acids. V shed 5 bases and J shed 0 bases, with 14 bases lying between them. The DNA of the CDR3 is TGTGCCAGTAGTCTCTCTTCTTGGGGCTCCTACAATGAGCAGTTCTTC. This sequence encodes CASSLSSWGSYNEQFF.

This chain links TRBV7-9 with TRBJ2-5; D is possibly TRBD2 (6 bases). The V end lost 3 bases, the J end lost 4 bases, and 12 bases lay between the germline ends. The CDR3 runs to 14 residues. In germline, CDR1 is SEHNR, CDR2 FQNEAQ (reference sequence). CDR3 loop: CASSFGLSGETQYF. CDR3 sequence (DNA): TGTGCCAGCAGCTTCGGACTAAGTGGAGAGACCCAGTACTTC.

The chain joins TRBV7-9 to TRBJ2-1, with D hard to call. CDR1 and CDR2 from the germline V gene are SEHNR and FQNEAQ (reference sequence). Trimming removed 8 bases at V and 1 base at J, with 15 bases between. The CDR3 is made up of 15 amino acids. Written as DNA, the CDR3 is TGTGCCAGCGGACCCATGGTGGGGTCCTACAATGAGCAGTTCTTC. This codes for CASGPMVGSYNEQFF.

CDR3 sequence (DNA): TGTGCCAGTAGCCACCCGGCAGGAGCTAACTATGGCTACACCTTC. This codes for CASSHPAGANYGYTF. This chain joins TRBV19 and TRBJ1-2; D gene ambiguous. The germline V and J ends were trimmed by 6 bases and 0 bases, with 14 bases remaining between them. Per germline, CDR1 LNHDA and CDR2 SQIVND (reference sequence). The CDR3 consists of 15 residues.

The chain has TRBV27 and TRBJ1-3; D is uncertain. The germline CDR1 and CDR2 sequences are MNHEY and SMNVEV (reference sequence). Trimming stripped 6 bases from V and 3 bases from J, with 6 bases between. The CDR3 is 12 amino acids. CDR3 sequence: CASSDDGNTIYF. In nucleotides, the CDR3 is TGTGCCAGCAGCGACGATGGAAACACCATATATTTT.

This rearrangement joins TRBV5-5 to TRBJ1-2; D is undetermined. Germline V gives CDR1 SGHKS, CDR2 YYEKEE (reference sequence). The CDR3 spans 13 residues. V was cut by 5 bases and J by 7 bases, with 15 bases left in between. The CDR3 loop reads CASRLTELGGYTF. For the CDR3, the DNA is TGTGCCAGCAGATTAACAGAACTCGGTGGCTACACCTTC.

V usage is TRBV9 and J usage is TRBJ2-1; D uncertain. Trimming took off 4 bases at V and 8 bases at J, with 19 bases between the two ends. CDR1 and CDR2 from the germline V gene are SGDLS and YYNGEE. The CDR3 is 15 residues long. DNA of the CDR3: TGTGCCAGCAGCTCCATGCACTTGTCGGTGGATGAGCAGTTCTTC. Its protein product is CASSSMHLSVDEQFF. The whole variable domain, remainder taken from reference TRBV9 and TRBJ2-1, is DSGVTQTPKHLITATGQRVTLRCSPRSGDLSVYWYQQSLDQGLQFLIQYYNGEERAKGNILERFSAQQFPDLHSELNLSSLELGDSALYFCASSSMHLSVDEQFFGPGTRLTVL.

This clone was observed a single time. This sequence joins TRBV18 and TRBJ2-5; tentatively, D is TRBD2 (5 bases). This CDR3 is 13 amino acids long. CDR1 and CDR2 (germline): KGHSH, LQKENI. V was clipped by 3 bases and J by 5 bases, with 10 bases between them. CDR3 sequence reads: CASSPTRFETQYF. In nucleotides, the CDR3 is TGTGCCAGCTCACCCACTAGATTCGAGACCCAGTACTTC.

The rearrangement links TRBV5-1 to TRBJ2-5; TRBD2 matches at 9 bases. Germline values: CDR1 SGHRS, CDR2 YFSETQ. V dropped 0 bases and J dropped 4; count of bases not matched to a gene: 4. There are 15 residues in the CDR3. CDR3 amino acids: CASSLGREGRETQYF. DNA for the CDR3: TGCGCCAGCAGCTTGGGGCGGGAGGGCCGAGAGACCCAGTACTTC.

This clone occurred once. The genes are TRBV15 and TRBJ2-1, with D perhaps TRBD2 (6 bases). The V end lost 9 bases, the J end lost 6 bases, and 15 bases lay between the germline ends. The germline V gene encodes CDR1 LNHNV and CDR2 YYDKDF (reference sequence). The CDR3 sequence is 13 residues long. The CDR3 DNA reads TGTGCCACGGGGCGGGACCCATTCAATGAGCAGTTCTTC. Protein product: CATGRDPFNEQFF.

The chain recombines TRBV5-1 with TRBJ1-3, with 7 bases identical to TRBD1. The germline gives CDR1 SGHRS, CDR2 YFSETQ. The CDR3 totals 15 residues. J lost 0 bases, V lost 4 bases, and 4 bases had no gene match. The CDR3 nucleotides read TGCGCCAGCAGCCTAGGGACAGACTCTGGAAACACCATATATTTT. Encoded protein: CASSLGTDSGNTIYF.

The rearrangement uses TRBV19 and TRBJ2-1; D not certain. Deletions cut 5 bases from V and 2 bases from J, with 10 bases between. The V gene's germline CDR1 is LNHDA and CDR2 SQIVND (reference sequence). The CDR3 consists of 14 residues. CDR3 nucleotide sequence: TGTGCCAGTAGTTATCGGATAGCCTACAATGAGCAGTTCTTC. Amino acid sequence: CASSYRIAYNEQFF. Full variable domain (missing parts from reference TRBV19 and TRBJ2-1): DGGITQSPKYLFRKEGQNVTLSCEQNLNHDAMYWYRQDPGQGLRLIYYSQIVNDFQKGDIAEGYSVSREKKESFPLTVTSAQKNPTAFYLCASSYRIAYNEQFFGPGTRLTVL.

J is TRBJ2-3 and V is TRBV5-5; TRBD2 matches at 9 bases. The CDR3 spans 17 residues. V trimming: 10 bases; J trimming: 1 base; junction bases outside the gene matches: 16. Germline CDR1 SGHKS, CDR2 YYEKEE (reference sequence). The CDR3 DNA follows: TGTGCCCGCCATGGGCGGGAGGGGGGGCACGGCACAGATACGCAGTATTTT. It encodes CARHGREGGHGTDTQYF.

The chain combines TRBV5-1 with TRBJ2-2, with a weak D call TRBD1 (5 bases). V was pared by 0 bases and J by 6 bases, with 15 bases between. CDR1 and CDR2 (germline): SGHRS, YFSETQ. This CDR3 region has 16 residues. This chain's CDR3 is CASSLVRGRAAGELFF. CDR3 bases: TGCGCCAGCAGCTTGGTACGCGGCAGGGCGGCCGGGGAGCTGTTTTTT.

This chain connects TRBV28 to TRBJ2-7; 10 nucleotides match TRBD1. The CDR3 is made up of 14 amino acids. Looked up from germline, CDR1 is MDHEN and CDR2 is SYDVKM. V shed 4 bases, J shed 4 bases, and the junction held 4 bases outside the gene matches. The CDR3 sequence: CASSSGTGVYEQYF. The CDR3 nucleotides read TGTGCCAGCAGTTCCGGGACAGGGGTTTACGAGCAGTACTTC.

V usage is TRBV21-1 and J usage is TRBJ1-2; the D call of TRBD1 is as the table states it, not checked on the DNA. TRBV21-1 constitutes a pseudogene. The CDR3 covers 13 residues. CDR3 protein: CASGGTGREGYTF. CDR3 nucleotides: TGTGCCAGCGGAGGAACAGGGAGAGAAGGCTACACCTTC.